A single sample is the source of the 6 T cell receptor beta chains below, sequenced in a study of OX40 agonist ivuxolimab in advanced cancers. Here immunoSEQ multiplex PCR was the method, and the copy in TCRdb shows in-frame clones only, minus some. Altogether 60,000 to 90,000 clones are present, 80% to 90% being singletons, with the ten largest covering 6.2%. This specimen was CD4+ or CD8+ T cells sorted from blood, taken in a trial of the OX40 agonist ivuxolimab. These receptors were taken from an adult with an advanced solid tumor such as melanoma, head and neck, liver or kidney cancer.

The chain employs TRBV6-5 and TRBJ1-5, with 7 nucleotides matching TRBD1. Looked up from germline, CDR1 is MNHEY and CDR2 is SVGAGI. CDR3 length: 15 residues. V dropped 7 bases and J dropped 4; count of bases not matched to a gene: 10. The CDR3 coding sequence is TGTGCCAGCAAGCTATCGGGACAGCCGAATCAGCCCCAGCATTTT. Residues: CASKLSGQPNQPQHF.

The genes are TRBV28 and TRBJ2-7; D unresolved. The germline V and J ends were trimmed by 4 bases and 1 base, with 11 bases remaining between them. The germline V gene encodes CDR1 MDHEN and CDR2 SYDVKM. CDR3 length equals 14 residues. CDR3 DNA: TGTGCCAGCAGTTATTCGACTGTGTCCTACGAGCAGTACTTC. It codes for CASSYSTVSYEQYF.

Comments on this clone: The sample has other DNA sequences that encode this CDR3 too. The chain uses TRBV28 and TRBJ2-2; no reliable D call. V was cut by 6 bases and J by 5 bases, with 4 bases left in between. The germline CDR1 and CDR2 sequences are MDHEN and SYDVKM. This CDR3 is built from 11 residues. The CDR3 sequence is CASSLTGELFF. For the CDR3, the DNA is TGTGCCAGCAGCCTGACCGGGGAGCTGTTTTTT.

The V gene is TRBV30, the J gene TRBJ2-3; TRBD1 or TRBD2 may be the D gene (6 bases each). Germline loops: CDR1 GTSNPN, CDR2 SVGIG (reference sequence). Trimming cost V 1 base and J 12 bases, with 11 bases left between them. The CDR3 spans 11 residues. The CDR3 loop is CAWSGRGPQYF. The CDR3 coding sequence is TGTGCCTGGAGTGGTCGGGGGCCCCAGTATTTT.

As DNA, the CDR3 is TGTGCCAGCACTAAAGACAGGGTAAGCGAAGCTTTCTTT. Its translation is CASTKDRVSEAFF. V gene TRBV6-1 combines with J gene TRBJ1-1; 7 nucleotides agree with TRBD1. The germline V gene encodes CDR1 MNHNS and CDR2 SASEGT. The CDR3 sequence is 13 residues long. V lost 7 bases, J lost 8 bases, and 10 bases stayed unmatched.

The chain recombines TRBV30 with TRBJ1-4, with D possibly matching TRBD1 (5 bases). V lost 5 bases and J lost 5, with 9 bases in between. Germline values: CDR1 GTSNPN, CDR2 SVGIG (reference sequence). The CDR3 sequence is 12 residues long. The CDR3 is CAWLTENEKLFF. The CDR3 DNA sequence: TGTGCCTGGCTGACAGAGAATGAAAAACTGTTTTTT.